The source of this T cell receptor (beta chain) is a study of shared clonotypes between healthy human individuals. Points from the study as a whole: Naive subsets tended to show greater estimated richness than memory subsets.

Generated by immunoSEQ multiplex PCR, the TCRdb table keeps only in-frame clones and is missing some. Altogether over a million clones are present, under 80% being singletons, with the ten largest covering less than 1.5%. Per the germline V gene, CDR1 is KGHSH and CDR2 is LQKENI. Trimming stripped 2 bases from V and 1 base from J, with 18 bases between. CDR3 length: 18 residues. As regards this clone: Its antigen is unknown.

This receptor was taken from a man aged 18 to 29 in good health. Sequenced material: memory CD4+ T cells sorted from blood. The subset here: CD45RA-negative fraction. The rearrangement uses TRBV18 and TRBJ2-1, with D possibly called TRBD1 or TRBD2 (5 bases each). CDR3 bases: TGTGCCAGCTCACCAGGATGGTGGGAGACAGCGTCCTACAATGAGCAGTTCTTC. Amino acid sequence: CASSPGWWETASYNEQFF.